The rows below give T cell receptor beta chains drawn from one sample of a study of blood T cell repertoires in COVID-19. Measured with immunoSEQ multiplex PCR; TCRdb has only the in-frame clones, and not every one. In the table there are about 52,000 clones, 82% of which are singletons. Input material: peripheral blood. These receptors came from an elderly man with COVID-19, enrolled during active disease. Both conserved end residues are part of each CDR3. A D gene is named only where the DNA matches it firmly. Size is omitted from some rows. Given values are once, few, many or a class for expanded clones.

cdr3_nt | cdr3_aa | v_call | clone_size | j_call | cdr3_length | d_call
TGTGCCAGCAGCTCGCCGAGCGGGGGCGGGGATACGCAGTATTTT | CASSSPSGGGDTQYF | TRBV11-2 | . | TRBJ2-3 | 15 | TRBD2
TGTGCCAGCAGTTACGGAGCAACTAATGAAAAACTGTTTTTT | CASSYGATNEKLFF | TRBV6-5 | . | TRBJ1-4 | 14 | .
TGTGCCAGCAGCGGCCCCGGACTAGCGGGGCAAGAGACCCAGTACTTC | CASSGPGLAGQETQYF | TRBV9 | . | TRBJ2-5 | 16 | TRBD2
TGCGCCAGCAGCTCTGGGCCTGCGGGCGGGGAGCTGTTTTTT | CASSSGPAGGELFF | TRBV5-1 | . | TRBJ2-2 | 14 | .
TGCGCCAGCAGCCAGGACTCCGCTAACACTGAAGCTTTCTTT | CASSQDSANTEAFF | TRBV4-3 | . | TRBJ1-1 | 14 | .
TGTGCCTGGAGTGTCCCCTCGAGCGGGGGGTCCCTCGGAGGGGAGACCCAGTACTTC | CAWSVPSSGGSLGGETQYF | TRBV30 | . | TRBJ2-5 | 19 | TRBD2
TGTGCCAGCAGCCATCCGGGCACTGAAGCTTTCTTT | CASSHPGTEAFF | TRBV11-3 | . | TRBJ1-1 | 12 | .
TGTGCCAGCAGTTTTGACGACAGCCTGCCCCTCCACTTT | CASSFDDSLPLHF | TRBV2 | few | TRBJ1-6 | 13 | .
TGTGCCAGCAGTGCCAGGGGGCGGAACACTGAAGCTTTCTTT | CASSARGRNTEAFF | TRBV25-1 | . | TRBJ1-1 | 14 | TRBD1
TGTGCCAGCAGCACCCGGACAGGCTACACCGGGGAGCTGTTTTTT | CASSTRTGYTGELFF | TRBV9 | . | TRBJ2-2 | 15 | TRBD1